Listed below are T cell receptor beta chains from one sample, sequenced in a study of T cell changes during pregnancy in multiple sclerosis. Measured with immunoSEQ multiplex PCR; TCRdb has only the in-frame clones, and not every one. Counted here are fewer than 65,000 clones, about 92% occurring once; the ten biggest clones make up 3.3%. This specimen was peripheral blood, taken in the first trimester of pregnancy. Receptor source: a female donor in good health, enrolled as a control in a pregnancy study. Each CDR3 is given with its conserved first and last residue. The D gene is left open where the match is weak. Size is stated for part of the rows, as once, few or many counts, or as a class when the clone is expanded.

TRBJ1-1,few,TRBV9,NA,TGTGCCAGCAGCGTAGACCCGGACATGAACACTGAAGCTTTCTTT,CASSVDPDMNTEAFF
TRBJ1-1,NA,TRBV20-1,NA,TGCAGTCGCTTTAGGAACACTGAAGCTTTCTTT,CSRFRNTEAFF
TRBJ1-5,few,TRBV28,NA,TGTGCCAAGGGGATTAGCAATCAGCCCCAGCATTTT,CAKGISNQPQHF
TRBJ2-3,many,TRBV4-1,NA,TGCGCCAGCAGCCAAGCATCGGGTGTAGCGGTGCTCACAGATACGCAGTATTTT,CASSQASGVAVLTDTQYF
TRBJ2-2,NA,TRBV6-5,NA,TGTGCCAGCAGTTACTCCTCGACCCCAACGGGGGGGGAGCTGTTTTTT,CASSYSSTPTGGELFF
TRBJ2-7,NA,TRBV11-3,TRBD1,TGTGCCAGCAGCCCCCGGGACAGGACCTACGAGCAGTACTTC,CASSPRDRTYEQYF
TRBJ2-2,NA,TRBV5-5,TRBD1,TGTGCCAGCAGCTTACAGGGGGCGGCCGGGGAGCTGTTTTTT,CASSLQGAAGELFF
TRBJ2-7,NA,TRBV6-5,TRBD2,TGTGCCAGCAGCGAGCGGGGGGATCCCTACGAGCAGTACTTC,CASSERGDPYEQYF
TRBJ1-5,NA,TRBV19,NA,TGTGCCAGTAGTATGGGCAGGGGCCGCAATCAGCCCCAGCATTTT,CASSMGRGRNQPQHF
TRBJ2-1,NA,TRBV7-9,NA,TGTGCCAGCAGCTTAGCAGAGGCAGCGAGTTACAATGAGCAGTTCTTC,CASSLAEAASYNEQFF
TRBJ1-5,NA,TRBV15,TRBD1,TGTGCCGTCGGTCTCGACAGGGGCATAGGTCAGCCCCAGCATTTT,CAVGLDRGIGQPQHF
TRBJ1-5,few,TRBV6-1,NA,TGTGCCAGCAGTGAAGGGTACGGAGGCAATCAGCCCCAGCATTTT,CASSEGYGGNQPQHF
TRBJ2-2,few,TRBV12-5,TRBD1,TGTGCTAGTGGTTTGGTCATAGACAGGGTCGGAAAGCTGTTTTTT,CASGLVIDRVGKLFF
TRBJ1-2,NA,TRBV27,NA,TGTGCCAGCAGTTTCGGGGGGCCTAACTATGGCTACACCTTC,CASSFGGPNYGYTF
TRBJ1-5,few,TRBV6-5,TRBD1,TGTGCCAGCAGTTCTGGACAGGGGCTTCAGCCCCAGCATTTT,CASSSGQGLQPQHF
TRBJ2-7,NA,TRBV5-1,TRBD2,TGCGCCAGCAGCTCGTCCGGGACTAGAGACGAGCAGTACTTC,CASSSSGTRDEQYF
TRBJ1-1,NA,TRBV7-8,NA,TGTGCCAGCAGTTTTTCGGCGGCTGAAGCTTTCTTT,CASSFSAAEAFF
TRBJ1-2,once,TRBV6-1,NA,TGTGCCAGCAGTGAATCGCGGGTAGGCTACACCTTC,CASSESRVGYTF
TRBJ1-2,NA,TRBV29-1,TRBD1,TGCAGCGTGAGGACAGGGGGCGTCTATGGCTACACCTTC,CSVRTGGVYGYTF
TRBJ2-1,NA,TRBV4-3,NA,TGCGCCAGCAGCCATGGCGGCAATGAGCAGTTCTTC,CASSHGGNEQFF
TRBJ2-2,NA,TRBV7-3,NA,TGTGCCAGCAGCTTCAACAGAGACACCGGGGAGCTGTTTTTT,CASSFNRDTGELFF
TRBJ1-5,once,TRBV2,NA,TGTGCCAGCAGTGAAGGACAGTTTTATCAGCCCCAGCATTTT,CASSEGQFYQPQHF
TRBJ1-5,few,TRBV4-2,NA,TGTGCCAGCAGCCAAGACCCCCCGGGATCCACGGCAGGCAATCAGCCCCAGCATTTT,CASSQDPPGSTAGNQPQHF
TRBJ1-3,once,TRBV5-3,NA,TGTGCCAGAAGCGATCATGGGGGGGCTGGAAACACCATATATTTT,CARSDHGGAGNTIYF
TRBJ1-3,NA,TRBV9,NA,TGTGCCAGCAGCGTAGATGGAGTATTCGCTGGAAACACCATATATTTT,CASSVDGVFAGNTIYF
TRBJ2-7,NA,TRBV29-1,NA,TGCAGCGCCTTACCACAGATGAGCTCCTACGAGCAGTACTTC,CSALPQMSSYEQYF
TRBJ2-7,NA,TRBV6-5,NA,TGTGCCAGCAGTTACTCGATCAGGGGCGACTCCTACGAGCAGTACTTC,CASSYSIRGDSYEQYF
TRBJ1-1,NA,TRBV18,TRBD1,TGTGCCAGCTCACCCCGGGACCGACAGGGATGGGACACTGAAGCTTTCTTT,CASSPRDRQGWDTEAFF
TRBJ2-4,NA,TRBV29-1,TRBD2,TGCAGCGTTGAAGGCGCAAGGACTAGCGGGTTAGCCAAAAACATTCAGTACTTC,CSVEGARTSGLAKNIQYF
TRBJ2-3,NA,TRBV27,TRBD1,TGTGCCAGCAGTTTGAGGGGGCAGATTTCCTACACAGATACGCAGTATTTT,CASSLRGQISYTDTQYF
TRBJ1-1,NA,TRBV5-5,NA,TGTGCCAGCAGCTCGCAATCGGCTGAAGCTTTCTTT,CASSSQSAEAFF
TRBJ2-5,NA,TRBV2,TRBD2,TGTGCCAGCAGTCTTCCCGGGGAGCGGGGACTGCAAGAGACCCAGTACTTC,CASSLPGERGLQETQYF
TRBJ2-2,NA,TRBV27,NA,TGTGCCAGCAGAGTGACTAGAACGATAAACACCGGGGAGCTGTTTTTT,CASRVTRTINTGELFF
TRBJ2-5,NA,TRBV18,TRBD1,TGTGCCAGCTCACCTGTAAACCGCCGGGACAGGGGAAAAGAGACCCAGTACTTC,CASSPVNRRDRGKETQYF
TRBJ2-1,NA,TRBV7-2,TRBD2,TGTGCCAGCAGCTCCTGGACTAGCGGCATACACAATGAGCAGTTCTTC,CASSSWTSGIHNEQFF
TRBJ2-3,NA,TRBV21-1,NA,TGTGCCAGGCCGGGACTGACTTCAGCACCCCCAGATACGCAGTATTTT,CARPGLTSAPPDTQYF
TRBJ1-2,few,TRBV6-5,NA,TGTGCCAGCAGTTACACGGCAGGGAATGGCTACACCTTC,CASSYTAGNGYTF
TRBJ2-1,NA,TRBV19,NA,TGTGCCAGTAAGACCCTAGTTCACAATGAGCAGTTCTTC,CASKTLVHNEQFF
TRBJ2-7,NA,TRBV6-5,TRBD2,TGTGCCAGCAGTTACCGGACTAGCGGTTACTACGAGCAGTACTTC,CASSYRTSGYYEQYF
TRBJ2-1,NA,TRBV18,NA,TGTGCCAGCTCCCTCAGGGACTACAATGAGCAGTTCTTC,CASSLRDYNEQFF
TRBJ1-4,NA,TRBV19,NA,TGTGCCAGTAGTCCGGGGGACCGCCCTAATGAAAAACTGTTTTTT,CASSPGDRPNEKLFF
TRBJ1-3,NA,TRBV6-5,NA,TGTGCCAGCAGTCTAGACCACTCGGAGAACACCATATATTTT,CASSLDHSENTIYF
TRBJ1-1,once,TRBV28,NA,TGTGCCAGCAGTAAGGGATGGGGGGTAACTGAAGCTTTCTTT,CASSKGWGVTEAFF
TRBJ2-5,few,TRBV13,NA,TGTGCCAGCAGTCATACTGAGCGGGAGACCCAGTACTTC,CASSHTERETQYF
TRBJ2-1,NA,TRBV6-5,TRBD2,TGTGCCAGCAGTTCTCAGGCGGGAGGAGGCAATGAGCAGTTCTTC,CASSSQAGGGNEQFF
TRBJ2-5,NA,TRBV19,NA,TGTGCCAGTAGTATAGAGGCAGGACACAGGGTTTTAGAGACCCAGTACTTC,CASSIEAGHRVLETQYF
TRBJ2-1,NA,TRBV1,NA,TGCACCAGCAGCCAAGAGGGACTAGCGGGGACCCCGCAGTTCTTC,CTSSQEGLAGTPQFF
TRBJ2-7,NA,TRBV25-1,TRBD1,TGTGCCAGCAACAAACCCGGACAGGGGTTCGAGCAGTACTTC,CASNKPGQGFEQYF
TRBJ1-1,once,TRBV5-1,NA,TGCGCCAGCAGCTTTTCGGGGGAAGGAACTGAAGCTTTCTTT,CASSFSGEGTEAFF
TRBJ1-1,NA,TRBV10-3,NA,TGTGCCATCAGTGAGTGGAAGGGGTCCACTGAAGCTTTCTTT,CAISEWKGSTEAFF
TRBJ1-1,NA,TRBV6-1,NA,TGTGCCAGCAGTGAAGCGCGGGGTTTTTTTACTGAAGCTTTCTTT,CASSEARGFFTEAFF
TRBJ2-7,NA,TRBV5-1,TRBD1,TGCGCCAGCAGCGGGACAGGGAGCTACGAGCAGTACTTC,CASSGTGSYEQYF
TRBJ1-1,NA,TRBV9,NA,TGTGCCAGCAATGTAGAGGGACAAAACCCCATGAACACTGAAGCTTTCTTT,CASNVEGQNPMNTEAFF
TRBJ2-1,once,TRBV5-4,NA,TGTGCCAGCAGCTTGGCCGGTAGCTCCTACAATGAGCAGTTCTTC,CASSLAGSSYNEQFF
TRBJ2-1,NA,TRBV5-4,TRBD2,TGTGCCAGCAGCACCCATGGGGGGGATATCTACAATGAGCAGTTCTTC,CASSTHGGDIYNEQFF
TRBJ1-5,NA,TRBV7-2,NA,TGTGCCAGCAGCTTGGGAGGGTATAGCAATCAGCCCCAGCATTTT,CASSLGGYSNQPQHF
TRBJ2-1,NA,TRBV4-3,TRBD2,TGCGCCAGCAGCCAAGAGGGAAGGACTAGCGGCGTCCATGAGCAGTTCTTC,CASSQEGRTSGVHEQFF